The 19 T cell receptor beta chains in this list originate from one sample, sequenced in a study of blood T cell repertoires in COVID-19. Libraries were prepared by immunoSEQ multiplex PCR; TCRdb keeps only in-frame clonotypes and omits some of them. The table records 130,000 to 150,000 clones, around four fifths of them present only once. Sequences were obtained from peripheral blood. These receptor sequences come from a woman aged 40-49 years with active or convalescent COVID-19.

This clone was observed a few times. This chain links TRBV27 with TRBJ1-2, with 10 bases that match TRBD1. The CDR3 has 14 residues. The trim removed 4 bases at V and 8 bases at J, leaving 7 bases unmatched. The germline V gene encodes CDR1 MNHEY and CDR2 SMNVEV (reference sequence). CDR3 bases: TGTGCCAGCAGTTCCCGACAGGGGGCAGGAGGCTACACCTTC. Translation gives CASSSRQGAGGYTF.

The CDR3 reads CASSLAKARAYSYEQYF. Written as DNA, the CDR3 is TGTGCCAGCAGCTTAGCGAAGGCCAGGGCCTACTCCTACGAGCAGTACTTC. The chain has TRBV7-9 and TRBJ2-7; perhaps TRBD1 as D (5 bases). The V and J ends lost 0 bases and 0 bases respectively, with 15 bases between them. This CDR3 has 17 amino acids. CDR1 SEHNR and CDR2 FQNEAQ come from the germline V gene (reference sequence).

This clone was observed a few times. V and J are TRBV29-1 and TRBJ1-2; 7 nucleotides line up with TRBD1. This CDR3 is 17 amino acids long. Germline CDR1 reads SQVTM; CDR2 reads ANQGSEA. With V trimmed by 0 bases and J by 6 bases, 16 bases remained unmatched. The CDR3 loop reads CSVEDRQARGLPHGYTF. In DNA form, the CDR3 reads TGCAGCGTTGAAGATCGCCAGGCAAGGGGGCTCCCCCATGGCTACACCTTC.

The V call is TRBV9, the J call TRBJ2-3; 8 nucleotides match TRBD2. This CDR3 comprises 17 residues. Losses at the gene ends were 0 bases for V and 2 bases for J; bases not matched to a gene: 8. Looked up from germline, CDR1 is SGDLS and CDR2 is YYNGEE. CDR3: CASSVGTTGGPTDTQYF. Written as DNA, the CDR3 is TGTGCCAGCAGCGTAGGGACAACGGGGGGGCCCACAGATACGCAGTATTTT.

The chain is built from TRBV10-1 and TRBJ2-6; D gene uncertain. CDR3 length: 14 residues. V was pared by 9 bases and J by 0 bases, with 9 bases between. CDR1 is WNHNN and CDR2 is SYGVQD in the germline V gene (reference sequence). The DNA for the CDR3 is TGCGCCAGAGGCCCTAGCTCTGGGGCCAACGTCCTGACTTTC. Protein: CARGPSSGANVLTF.

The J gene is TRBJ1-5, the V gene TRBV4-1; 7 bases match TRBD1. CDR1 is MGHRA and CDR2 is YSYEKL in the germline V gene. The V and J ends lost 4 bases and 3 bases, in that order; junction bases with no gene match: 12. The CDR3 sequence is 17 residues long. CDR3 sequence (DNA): TGCGCCAGCAGCCGTGAGGGAACACAGGGGCCCAATCAGCCCCAGCATTTT. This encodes CASSREGTQGPNQPQHF.

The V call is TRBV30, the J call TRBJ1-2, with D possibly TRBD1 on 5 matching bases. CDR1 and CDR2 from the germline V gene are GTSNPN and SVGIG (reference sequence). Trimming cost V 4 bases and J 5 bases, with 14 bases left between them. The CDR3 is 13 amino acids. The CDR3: CAWKPRAKYGYTF. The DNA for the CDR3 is TGTGCCTGGAAACCCAGGGCAAAGTATGGCTACACCTTC.

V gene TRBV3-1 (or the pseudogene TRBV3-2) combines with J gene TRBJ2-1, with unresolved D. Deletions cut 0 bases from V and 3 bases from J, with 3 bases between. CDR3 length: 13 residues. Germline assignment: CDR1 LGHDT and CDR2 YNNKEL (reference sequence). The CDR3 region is CASSQDNYNEQFF. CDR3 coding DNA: TGTGCCAGCAGCCAAGACAACTACAATGAGCAGTTCTTC.

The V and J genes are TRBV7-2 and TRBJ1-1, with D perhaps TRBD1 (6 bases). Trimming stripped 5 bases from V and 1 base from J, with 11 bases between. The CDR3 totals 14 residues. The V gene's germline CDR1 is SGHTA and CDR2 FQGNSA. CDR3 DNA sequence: TGTGCCAGCAGCGCAGGGGCTAGGAACACTGAAGCTTTCTTT. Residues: CASSAGARNTEAFF. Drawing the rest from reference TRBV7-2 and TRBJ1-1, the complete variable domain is GAGVSQSPSNKVTEKGKDVELRCDPISGHTALYWYRQSLGQGLEFLIYFQGNSAPDKSGLPSDRFSAERTGGSVSTLTIQRTQQEDSAVYLCASSAGARNTEAFFGQGTRLTVV.

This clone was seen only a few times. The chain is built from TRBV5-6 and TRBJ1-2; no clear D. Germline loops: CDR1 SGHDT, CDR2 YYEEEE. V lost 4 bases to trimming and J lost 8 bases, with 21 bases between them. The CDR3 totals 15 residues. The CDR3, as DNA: TGTGCCAGCAGCCCACAACTAGGAGGGTCTCGGGGCTACACCTTC. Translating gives CASSPQLGGSRGYTF. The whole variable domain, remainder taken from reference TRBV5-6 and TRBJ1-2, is DAGVTQSPTHLIKTRGQQVTLRCSPKSGHDTVSWYQQALGQGPQFIFQYYEEEERQRGNFPDRFSGHQFPNYSSELNVNALLLGDSALYLCASSPQLGGSRGYTFGSGTRLTVV.

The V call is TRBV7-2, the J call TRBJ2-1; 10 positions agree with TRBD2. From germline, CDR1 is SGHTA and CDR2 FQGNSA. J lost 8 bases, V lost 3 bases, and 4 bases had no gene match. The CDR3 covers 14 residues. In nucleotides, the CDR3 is TGTGCCAGCAGCTTGAGCGGGAGGGCCGATGAGCAGTTCTTC. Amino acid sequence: CASSLSGRADEQFF.

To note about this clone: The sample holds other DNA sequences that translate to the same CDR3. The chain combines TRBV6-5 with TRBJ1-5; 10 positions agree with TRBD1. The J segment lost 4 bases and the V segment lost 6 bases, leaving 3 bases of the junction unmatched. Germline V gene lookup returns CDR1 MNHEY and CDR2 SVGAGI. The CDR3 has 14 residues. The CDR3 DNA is TGTGCCAGCAGCCGGGACAGGGGTAATCAGCCCCAGCATTTT. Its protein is CASSRDRGNQPQHF.

CDR3 residues: CASRPMGGSLNTEAFF. CDR3 in DNA: TGTGCCAGCAGACCTATGGGGGGGAGCCTGAACACTGAAGCTTTCTTT. The chain uses TRBV28 and TRBJ1-1; D might be TRBD1 (5 bases). Per the germline V gene, CDR1 is MDHEN and CDR2 is SYDVKM. Trimming stripped 6 bases from V and 0 bases from J, with 17 bases between. This CDR3 is 16 amino acids long.

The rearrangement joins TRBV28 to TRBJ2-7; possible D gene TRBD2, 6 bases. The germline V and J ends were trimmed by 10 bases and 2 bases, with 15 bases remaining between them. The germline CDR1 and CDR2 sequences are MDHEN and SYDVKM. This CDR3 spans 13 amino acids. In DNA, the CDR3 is TGTGCCACCGACGGAGGGGAGACCTACGAGCAGTACTTC. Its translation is CATDGGETYEQYF.

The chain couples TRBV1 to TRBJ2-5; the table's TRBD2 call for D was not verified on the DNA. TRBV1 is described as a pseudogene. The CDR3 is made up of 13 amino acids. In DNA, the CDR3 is TGCACCAGCAGCCGGAGGCCCAAAGAGACCCAGTACTTC. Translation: CTSSRRPKETQYF.

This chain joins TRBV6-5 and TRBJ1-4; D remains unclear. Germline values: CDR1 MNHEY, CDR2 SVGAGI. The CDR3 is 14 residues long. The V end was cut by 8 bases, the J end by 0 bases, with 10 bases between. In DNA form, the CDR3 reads TGTGCCAGCTCCCCGTCTGCAACTAATGAAAAACTGTTTTTT. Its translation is CASSPSATNEKLFF.

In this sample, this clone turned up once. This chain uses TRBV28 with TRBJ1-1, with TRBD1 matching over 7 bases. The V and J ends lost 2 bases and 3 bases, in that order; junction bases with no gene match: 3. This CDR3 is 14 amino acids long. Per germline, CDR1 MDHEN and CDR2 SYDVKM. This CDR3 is CASSLTDRDTEAFF. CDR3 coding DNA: TGTGCCAGCAGTTTAACCGACAGGGACACTGAAGCTTTCTTT.

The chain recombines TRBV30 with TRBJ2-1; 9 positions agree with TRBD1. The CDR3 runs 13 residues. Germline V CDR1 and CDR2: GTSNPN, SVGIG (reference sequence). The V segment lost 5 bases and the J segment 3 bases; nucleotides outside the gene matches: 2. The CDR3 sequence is CAWETGGYNEQFF. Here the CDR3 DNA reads TGTGCCTGGGAGACAGGGGGCTACAATGAGCAGTTCTTC.

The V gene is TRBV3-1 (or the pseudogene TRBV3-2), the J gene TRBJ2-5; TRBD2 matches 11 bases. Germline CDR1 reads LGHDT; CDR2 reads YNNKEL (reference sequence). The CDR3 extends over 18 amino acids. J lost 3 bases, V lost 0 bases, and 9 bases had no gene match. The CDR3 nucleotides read TGTGCCAGCAGCCAAGAACTTAGCGGGGGGGTCTTCGAAGAGACCCAGTACTTC. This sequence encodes CASSQELSGGVFEETQYF.